What follows are 28 T cell receptor beta chains derived from one specimen sequenced in a study of blood T cell repertoires in COVID-19. The table came from immunoSEQ multiplex PCR; TCRdb's copy has only in-frame clones and leaves some out. The sample contains 150,000 to 200,000 clones, around 85% of which appear only once. The sequencing sample was made of peripheral blood. The receptors derive from a man between 65 and 85 years old with active or convalescent COVID-19.

V is TRBV13 and J is TRBJ2-3; D is unclear. V dropped 5 bases and J dropped 2 bases, with 8 bases sitting between them. This CDR3 has 13 residues. CDR1 and CDR2 (germline): PRHDT, FYEKMQ (reference sequence). Written as DNA, the CDR3 is TGTGCCAGCAGCCCACTTAACACAGATACGCAGTATTTT. Its protein product is CASSPLNTDTQYF.

The chain is built from TRBV18 and TRBJ1-4; D not certain. The germline V gene has CDR1 KGHSH and CDR2 LQKENI. The CDR3 sequence is 14 residues long. Trimming cost V 2 bases and J 5 bases, with 9 bases left between them. The CDR3 reads CASSPAHLNEKLFF. In DNA form, the CDR3 reads TGTGCCAGCTCACCAGCACACCTGAATGAAAAACTGTTTTTT.

The chain combines TRBV27 with TRBJ2-5, with a weak D call TRBD2 (6 bases). V lost 5 bases and J 2 bases, leaving 12 bases between the germline ends. This CDR3 spans 14 amino acids. The V gene's germline CDR1 is MNHEY and CDR2 SMNVEV (reference sequence). CDR3 sequence reads: CASSAARGQETQYF. DNA of the CDR3: TGTGCCAGCAGTGCAGCCCGGGGGCAAGAGACCCAGTACTTC.

The chain is built from TRBV30 and TRBJ1-3; 7 bases line up with TRBD1. This CDR3 is built from 17 residues. Unmatched junction bases numbered 15, after V lost 7 bases and J lost 0 bases. CDR1 is GTSNPN, CDR2 SVGIG, per germline (reference sequence). DNA for the CDR3: TGTGCCTCAACGAGGACAGGAGACTCATACTCTGGAAACACCATATATTTT. Protein product: CASTRTGDSYSGNTIYF.

Only a few counts were recorded for this clone. J is TRBJ2-7 and V is TRBV28; weak D call: TRBD1 (6 bases). Trimming took 5 bases from V and 1 from J, leaving 18 bases between them. This CDR3 spans 16 amino acids. The germline CDR1 and CDR2 sequences are MDHEN and SYDVKM. This chain's CDR3 is CASSIGGVPLSYEQYF. The CDR3 region has the DNA TGTGCCAGCAGTATAGGGGGAGTTCCACTATCCTACGAGCAGTACTTC.

The gene calls are TRBV7-2 and TRBJ2-3; 13 bases are shared with TRBD2. The germline gives CDR1 SGHTA, CDR2 FQGNSA. J lost 3 bases, V lost 4 bases, and 7 bases had no gene match. The CDR3 runs to 17 residues. CDR3 DNA: TGTGCCAGCAGCTCGGGACTAGCGGGGCCACGGACAGATACGCAGTATTTT. Its protein is CASSSGLAGPRTDTQYF. Filled out from reference TRBV7-2 and TRBJ2-3, the complete variable domain reads GAGVSQSPSNKVTEKGKDVELRCDPISGHTALYWYRQSLGQGLEFLIYFQGNSAPDKSGLPSDRFSAERTGGSVSTLTIQRTQQEDSAVYLCASSSGLAGPRTDTQYFGPGTRLTVL.

V usage is TRBV28 and J usage is TRBJ2-7; D might be TRBD1 (5 bases). CDR1 is MDHEN and CDR2 is SYDVKM in the germline V gene. Deletions cut 5 bases from V and 4 bases from J, with 15 bases between. The CDR3 loop spans 14 amino acids. CDR3 in DNA: TGTGCCAGCAGTATATTGAGGACACCATACGAGCAGTACTTC. It encodes CASSILRTPYEQYF.

The rearrangement uses TRBV28 and TRBJ1-6, with a weak D call TRBD1 (6 bases). CDR1 is MDHEN and CDR2 is SYDVKM in the germline V gene. This CDR3 spans 15 amino acids. Trimming shortened V by 6 bases and J by 3 bases, and 12 bases separated the two germline ends. CDR3 region: CASRYRDNYNSPLHF. The CDR3 region has the DNA TGTGCCAGCAGGTACCGGGACAACTATAATTCACCCCTCCACTTT.

The gene calls are TRBV28 and TRBJ2-7; a possible D gene is TRBD1 (5 bases). The CDR3 covers 15 residues. The V gene's germline CDR1 is MDHEN and CDR2 SYDVKM. Trimming left V 3 bases short and J 2 bases short, with 14 bases between. The CDR3 DNA reads as TGTGCCAGCAGTTTTCAGGGCCCAACACCCTACGAGCAGTACTTC. Translating gives CASSFQGPTPYEQYF.

This chain's CDR3 is CASSPAAGGFGANVLTF. The CDR3 nucleotides read TGTGCCAGCAGCCCGGCCGCCGGGGGATTTGGGGCCAACGTCCTGACTTTC. The chain combines TRBV3-1 (or the pseudogene TRBV3-2) with TRBJ2-6; D may be TRBD2 (6 bases). The CDR3 runs to 17 residues. Germline CDR1 reads LGHDT; CDR2 reads YNNKEL (reference sequence). V was pared by 4 bases and J by 3 bases, with 16 bases between.

The chain is built from TRBV19 and TRBJ2-5, with a weak D call TRBD2 (6 bases). Germline V gene lookup returns CDR1 LNHDA and CDR2 SQIVND (reference sequence). The CDR3 is 16 amino acids. Trimming removed 1 base from V and 4 bases from J, with 16 bases in between. CDR3: CASSIGLQVGGETQYF. The CDR3 DNA is TGTGCCAGTAGTATAGGGTTGCAGGTCGGGGGAGAGACCCAGTACTTC.

CDR3 amino acids: CAWRAYRVADTQYF. DNA for the CDR3: TGTGCCTGGAGAGCCTACAGGGTTGCAGATACGCAGTATTTT. V usage is TRBV30 and J usage is TRBJ2-3, with TRBD1 as a possible D gene (6 bases). The CDR3 consists of 14 residues. Deletions cut 3 bases from V and 4 bases from J, with 14 bases between. Looked up from germline, CDR1 is GTSNPN and CDR2 is SVGIG (reference sequence).

The chain combines TRBV23-1 with TRBJ2-3, with unresolved D. TRBV23-1 is assigned to the ORF class and has an uncertain function. V lost 6 bases and J lost 7, with 8 bases in between. This CDR3 comprises 11 residues. The CDR3: CASSPRHTQYF. The CDR3 DNA reads TGCGCCAGCAGCCCCCGTCATACGCAGTATTTT.

The V and J genes are TRBV5-1 and TRBJ2-1; D perhaps matches TRBD2 (5 bases). The ends were cut back, 2 bases at V and 9 bases at J, with 9 bases in the middle. The V gene's germline CDR1 is SGHRS and CDR2 YFSETQ. The CDR3 covers 12 residues. CDR3 region: CASSFGSREQFF. DNA of the CDR3: TGCGCCAGCAGCTTTGGGAGTCGTGAGCAGTTCTTC.

This clone was seen just once. The chain's CDR3 is CASRKGAAYEQYF. The CDR3 region has the DNA TGTGCCAGCAGGAAGGGGGCCGCCTACGAGCAGTACTTC. The chain couples TRBV5-4 to TRBJ2-7; the match to TRBD1 covers 7 bases. This CDR3 comprises 13 residues. Trimming at V came to 5 bases and at J to 2 bases, leaving 4 bases not matched to a gene. Germline assignment: CDR1 SGHNT and CDR2 YYREEE (reference sequence).

The chain carries TRBV25-1 and TRBJ2-3; TRBD1 matches 8 bases. The V and J ends lost 6 bases and 2 bases, in that order; junction bases with no gene match: 16. The V gene's germline CDR1 is MGHDK and CDR2 SYGVNS. This CDR3 has 18 amino acids. CDR3 coding DNA: TGTGCCAGCAGGGGCGGGACAGGACTTGGACTTAACACAGATACGCAGTATTTT. It specifies CASRGGTGLGLNTDTQYF.

The V and J genes are TRBV10-3 and TRBJ1-2; 8 bases match TRBD1. The CDR3 runs to 14 residues. CDR1 ENHRY and CDR2 SYGVKD come from the germline V gene. V lost 6 bases and J lost 7; bases outside the gene matches: 10. In nucleotides, the CDR3 is TGTGCCATCAGAAGACAGGGGAAAGACTTTGGCTACACCTTC. It yields the protein CAIRRQGKDFGYTF.

The chain employs TRBV7-9 and TRBJ1-2; 7 bases match TRBD1. The CDR3 has 15 residues. CDR1 SEHNR and CDR2 FQNEAQ come from the germline V gene (reference sequence). The trim removed 5 bases at V and 2 bases at J, leaving 8 bases unmatched. The DNA of the CDR3 is TGTGCCAGCAGCACCCCGGGACAGTCCAACTATGGCTACACCTTC. It encodes CASSTPGQSNYGYTF. Together with reference TRBV7-9 and TRBJ1-2, the CDR3 gives the full variable domain: DTGVSQNPRHKITKRGQNVTFRCDPISEHNRLYWYRQTLGQGPEFLTYFQNEAQLEKSRLLSDRFSAERPKGSFSTLEIQRTEQGDSAMYLCASSTPGQSNYGYTFGSGTRLTVV.

The count of this clone is one. The chain recombines TRBV5-4 with TRBJ2-5; D call uncertain. CDR1 SGHNT and CDR2 YYREEE come from the germline V gene (reference sequence). Trimming stripped 0 bases from V and 2 bases from J, with 5 bases between. This CDR3 contains 13 residues. The CDR3 spells CASSLGRQETQYF. As DNA, the CDR3 is TGTGCCAGCAGCTTGGGCAGGCAAGAGACCCAGTACTTC.

The chain has TRBV19 and TRBJ1-5; D possibly corresponds to TRBD1 (5 bases). CDR1 is LNHDA, CDR2 SQIVND, per germline (reference sequence). The V gene lost 5 bases and the J gene lost 4 bases, with 15 bases spanning the gap. This CDR3 has 15 residues. CDR3: CASSRILGGNQPQHF. CDR3 bases: TGTGCCAGTAGTCGTATATTGGGGGGGAATCAGCCCCAGCATTTT.

This rearrangement joins TRBV18 to TRBJ2-3, with TRBD2 matching 10 bases. The CDR3 totals 16 residues. The germline gives CDR1 KGHSH, CDR2 LQKENI. V lost 2 bases and J lost 4; bases outside the gene matches: 6. CDR3 protein: CASSPRTSGMADTQYF. In nucleotides, the CDR3 is TGTGCCAGCTCACCAAGAACTAGCGGGATGGCAGATACGCAGTATTTT.

The gene calls are TRBV6-6 and TRBJ1-5; 7 nucleotides agree with TRBD1. Germline CDR1 MNHNY, CDR2 SVGAGI (reference sequence). The CDR3 is made up of 13 amino acids. Trimming cost V 6 bases and J 4 bases; bases outside gene matches: 3. The CDR3 spells CASSRQGNQPQHF. The DNA for the CDR3 is TGTGCCAGCAGCCGACAGGGTAATCAGCCCCAGCATTTT.

CDR3 sequence (DNA): TGTGCCAGCAGTATTAGAGGTACAGATACGCAGTATTTT. Encoded protein: CASSIRGTDTQYF. J is TRBJ2-3 and V is TRBV12-3 or TRBV12-4; D not resolved. The V end lost 5 bases, the J end lost 3 bases, and 9 bases lay between the germline ends. The CDR3 length is 13 residues.

CDR3 nucleotides: TGTGCCACCAGTTCGGCTAGCGGGCGGAGCACAGATACGCAGTATTTT. The encoded protein is CATSSASGRSTDTQYF. The chain combines TRBV24-1 with TRBJ2-3; TRBD2 matches at 8 bases. CDR3 size: 16 residues. Germline V gene data show CDR1 as KGHDR and CDR2 as SFDVKD. With V trimmed by 6 bases and J by 0 bases, 7 bases remained unmatched.

This clone was seen only a few times. The chain combines TRBV27 with TRBJ2-7; TRBD2 agrees at 8 bases. The germline gives CDR1 MNHEY, CDR2 SMNVEV (reference sequence). The CDR3 has 16 residues. Trimming removed 0 bases from V and 0 bases from J; junction bases left unmatched: 4. CDR3 bases: TGTGCCAGCAGTTTATCGCGGCGGGAGGCCTCCTACGAGCAGTACTTC. It encodes CASSLSRREASYEQYF.

The V call is TRBV28, the J call TRBJ1-3; D unresolved. CDR1 and CDR2 (germline): MDHEN, SYDVKM. Trimming removed 5 bases from V and 3 bases from J, with 11 bases in between. The CDR3 loop spans 14 amino acids. CDR3: CASSQPVVGNTIYF. The DNA for the CDR3 is TGTGCCAGCAGTCAACCAGTGGTTGGAAACACCATATATTTT.

The V and J genes are TRBV5-1 and TRBJ1-4; D ambiguous. CDR1 SGHRS and CDR2 YFSETQ come from the germline V gene. The CDR3 has 14 residues. V was cut by 4 bases and J by 7 bases, with 14 bases left in between. This CDR3 is CASSLSGSGEKLFF. In DNA form, the CDR3 reads TGCGCCAGCAGCCTTTCGGGGTCTGGTGAAAAACTGTTTTTT.

The gene calls are TRBV28 and TRBJ2-3; the match to TRBD2 covers 7 bases. The CDR3 extends over 16 amino acids. From germline, CDR1 is MDHEN and CDR2 SYDVKM. V was clipped by 4 bases and J by 10 bases; unmatched bases: 17. CDR3 in amino acids: CASSSNFVGYRGAQYF. CDR3 nucleotides: TGTGCCAGCAGTTCGAACTTTGTGGGGTACCGGGGGGCGCAGTATTTT.